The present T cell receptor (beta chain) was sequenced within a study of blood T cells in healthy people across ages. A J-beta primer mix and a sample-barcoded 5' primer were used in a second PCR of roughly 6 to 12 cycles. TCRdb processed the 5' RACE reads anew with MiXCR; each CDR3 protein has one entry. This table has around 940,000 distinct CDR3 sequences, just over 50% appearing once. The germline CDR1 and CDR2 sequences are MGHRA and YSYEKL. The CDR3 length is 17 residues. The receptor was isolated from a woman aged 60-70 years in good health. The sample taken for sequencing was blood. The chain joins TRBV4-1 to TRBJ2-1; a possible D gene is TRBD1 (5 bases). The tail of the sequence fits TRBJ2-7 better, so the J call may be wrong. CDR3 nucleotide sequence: TGCGCCAGCAGCCCAGGGCCCCAACGGGTAACCTACAATGAGCAGTACTTC. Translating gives CASSPGPQRVTYNEQYF.